Each of the 29 T cell receptor beta chains below was sequenced from the same sample in a study of blood T cell repertoires in COVID-19. Produced via immunoSEQ multiplex PCR; TCRdb's table is partial and in-frame only. The sample yields 200,000 to 250,000 clones, about 88% seen once. Sequenced sample: PBMCs or T cells enriched from blood (not recorded which). These receptors were taken from a woman in her twenties or thirties who had been exposed to COVID-19.

The chain links TRBV15 to TRBJ2-2; 8 bases are a match to TRBD2. The CDR3 has 15 residues. Germline CDR1 reads LNHNV; CDR2 reads YYDKDF (reference sequence). The V segment lost 4 bases and the J segment 2 bases; nucleotides outside the gene matches: 3. This CDR3 reads CATSTTSGNTGELFF. The CDR3 nucleotides are TGTGCCACCAGCACAACTAGCGGTAACACCGGGGAGCTGTTTTTT.

This rearrangement joins TRBV7-8 to TRBJ1-2; D is perhaps TRBD1 (6 bases). Trimming cost V 5 bases and J 4 bases, with 11 bases left between them. The germline V gene has CDR1 SGHVS and CDR2 FQNEAQ. The CDR3 runs 13 residues. In DNA form, the CDR3 reads TGTGCCAGCAGCGTATCAGGGGTCTATGGCTACACCTTC. Protein product: CASSVSGVYGYTF. The whole variable domain, remainder taken from reference TRBV7-8 and TRBJ1-2, is GAGVSQSPRYKVAKRGQDVALRCDPISGHVSLFWYQQALGQGPEFLTYFQNEAQLDKSGLPSDRFFAERPEGSVSTLKIQRTQQEDSAVYLCASSVSGVYGYTFGSGTRLTVV.

The sample holds one count of this clone. CDR3 amino acids: CASKGQGAGNEQFF. In DNA form, the CDR3 reads TGTGCCAGCAAAGGTCAGGGGGCCGGCAATGAGCAGTTCTTC. The V gene is TRBV2, the J gene TRBJ2-1, with TRBD1 matching 8 bases. J gave up 6 bases and V 7 bases, and 8 bases lay outside the gene matches. The CDR3 length is 14 residues. Germline lookup yields CDR1 SNHLY and CDR2 FYNNEI.

The chain uses TRBV12-3 or TRBV12-4 and TRBJ2-6; tentatively, D is TRBD1 (6 bases). The CDR3 is made up of 13 amino acids. The V end lost 6 bases, the J end lost 12 bases, and 15 bases lay between the germline ends. DNA of the CDR3: TGTGCCAGCAGCCCCCGACAGGCGGCCGTCCTGACTTTC. It codes for CASSPRQAAVLTF.

This clone occurred a few times. The genes are TRBV11-2 and TRBJ2-2; a possible D gene is TRBD1 (6 bases). Germline V gene sequence: CDR1 SGHAT, CDR2 FQNNGV. This CDR3 contains 15 residues. Trimming took off 8 bases at V and 2 bases at J, with 15 bases between the two ends. In DNA, the CDR3 is TGTGCCAGCCCGGCGAGGGGGAAAAACACCGGGGAGCTGTTTTTT. It specifies CASPARGKNTGELFF.

The chain carries TRBV19 and TRBJ2-1, with D maybe TRBD1 (5 bases). The V end lost 5 bases, the J end lost 3 bases, and 8 bases lay between the germline ends. CDR3 length: 13 amino acids. The germline gives CDR1 LNHDA, CDR2 SQIVND (reference sequence). Here the CDR3 reads CASSVQDYNEQFF. CDR3 nucleotide sequence: TGTGCCAGTAGTGTACAGGACTACAATGAGCAGTTCTTC.

The genes are TRBV28 and TRBJ1-5, with D tentatively TRBD1 (5 bases). This CDR3 has 16 amino acids. The germline V and J ends were trimmed by 10 bases and 0 bases, with 19 bases remaining between them. Per the germline V gene, CDR1 is MDHEN and CDR2 is SYDVKM. CDR3 coding DNA: TGTGCCATCAAACCCGGACAAGCCATTAGCAATCAGCCCCAGCATTTT. Residues: CAIKPGQAISNQPQHF.

This sequence joins TRBV4-2 and TRBJ1-5, with 7 bases fitting TRBD1. Germline assignment: CDR1 LGHNA and CDR2 YNFKEQ. This CDR3 has 18 amino acids. V was clipped by 4 bases and J by 1 base; unmatched bases: 13. The CDR3 is CASSPTGLGGLSNQPQHF. Written as DNA, the CDR3 is TGTGCCAGCAGCCCGACAGGGCTTGGGGGTTTGAGCAATCAGCCCCAGCATTTT.

V and J are TRBV25-1 and TRBJ1-5; D gene unclear. This CDR3 is built from 14 residues. Germline CDR1 reads MGHDK; CDR2 reads SYGVNS. Deletions cut 3 bases from V and 7 bases from J, with 13 bases between. The CDR3 coding sequence is TGTGCCAGCAGTGACCCCGAGGGTCGCCAGCCCCAGCATTTT. Translation gives CASSDPEGRQPQHF.

The V gene is TRBV24-1, the J gene TRBJ1-5, with 7 bases that match TRBD1. Trimming took 4 bases from V and 4 from J; bases not matched to a gene: 6. Germline V gene data show CDR1 as KGHDR and CDR2 as SFDVKD. The length of the CDR3 is 15 residues. CDR3 bases: TGTGCCACCAGTGACTCCGGGACAGCTAATCAGCCCCAGCATTTT. Translation gives CATSDSGTANQPQHF.

This clone was found once. The chain combines TRBV7-2 with TRBJ2-1; TRBD1 might be the D (6 bases). Deletions cut 1 base from V and 16 bases from J, with 14 bases between. The germline gives CDR1 SGHTA, CDR2 FQGNSA. This CDR3 contains 12 residues. CDR3 DNA sequence: TGTGCCAGCAGCTTAGACAAACAGGGACAATTCTTC. Residues: CASSLDKQGQFF.

In its sample, this clone was seen a few times. This sequence joins TRBV10-3 and TRBJ1-5, with D possibly matching TRBD1 (5 bases). Trimming pared 3 bases from V and 0 bases from J, leaving 12 bases between. CDR1 ENHRY and CDR2 SYGVKD come from the germline V gene. The CDR3 has 16 amino acids. The DNA of the CDR3 is TGTGCCATCAGTGAATTTGAGACAGCTAGCAATCAGCCCCAGCATTTT. Protein sequence: CAISEFETASNQPQHF.

The V gene is TRBV2, the J gene TRBJ2-7, with 7 positions matching TRBD2. This CDR3 is built from 14 residues. Unmatched junction bases numbered 6, after V lost 6 bases and J lost 1 base. CDR1 SNHLY and CDR2 FYNNEI come from the germline V gene. Written as DNA, the CDR3 is TGTGCCAGCAGAAGCGGGACCCTTTCCTACGAGCAGTACTTC. Encoded protein: CASRSGTLSYEQYF.

In nucleotides, the CDR3 is TGTGCCAGCAACGGGGGACCGAATAGCAATCAGCCCCAGCATTTT. Its translation is CASNGGPNSNQPQHF. The chain is built from TRBV21-1 and TRBJ1-5. TRBV21-1 constitutes a pseudogene. This CDR3 has 15 residues.

This chain links TRBV2 with TRBJ1-5; no definite D call. V lost 3 bases, J lost 4 bases, and 4 bases lay in between. The CDR3 is 12 residues long. From germline, CDR1 is SNHLY and CDR2 FYNNEI. The CDR3 nucleotides are TGTGCCAGCAGTGACGGTAATCAGCCCCAGCATTTT. Protein sequence: CASSDGNQPQHF.

The CDR3 DNA follows: TGTGCCAGCAGCGTAGGTGGGGTGCGGGAGACTGAAGCTTTCTTT. As protein: CASSVGGVRETEAFF. The chain links TRBV9 to TRBJ1-1; D remains ambiguous. This CDR3 contains 15 residues. V was trimmed by 0 bases and J by 5 bases, leaving 14 bases between them. CDR1 and CDR2 (germline): SGDLS, YYNGEE.

The chain has TRBV9 and TRBJ2-2, with D perhaps matching TRBD1 (6 bases). CDR1 is SGDLS and CDR2 is YYNGEE in the germline V gene. V was shortened by 1 base and J by 9 bases, with 13 bases between the two germline ends. CDR3 length equals 14 residues. The CDR3 coding sequence is TGTGCCAGCAGCGTACTAACAGGGTCCCGGGAGCTGTTTTTT. As protein: CASSVLTGSRELFF.

The chain joins TRBV6-1 to TRBJ1-1; 7 nucleotides match TRBD1. Germline trimming cut 4 bases from V and 0 bases from J; bases unmatched to any gene: 14. Per germline, CDR1 MNHNS and CDR2 SASEGT. CDR3 size: 18 residues. CDR3 nucleotide sequence: TGTGCCAGCAGTGGGCGACAGGGAGGTTTCATTTTGAACACTGAAGCTTTCTTT. It is translated as CASSGRQGGFILNTEAFF.

This chain joins TRBV5-6 and TRBJ2-5; 9 bases are a match to TRBD2. In germline, CDR1 is SGHDT, CDR2 YYEEEE. This CDR3 contains 13 residues. V shed 3 bases, J shed 6 bases, and the junction held 3 bases outside the gene matches. In DNA form, the CDR3 reads TGTGCCAGCAGCTCAAGCGGGGGGCAGACCCAGTACTTC. It encodes CASSSSGGQTQYF. Drawing the rest from reference TRBV5-6 and TRBJ2-5, the complete variable domain is DAGVTQSPTHLIKTRGQQVTLRCSPKSGHDTVSWYQQALGQGPQFIFQYYEEEERQRGNFPDRFSGHQFPNYSSELNVNALLLGDSALYLCASSSSGGQTQYFGPGTRLLVL.

This clone has only one observation. The rearrangement uses TRBV6-5 and TRBJ1-2; perhaps TRBD1 as D (6 bases). The V end was cut by 6 bases, the J end by 8 bases, with 19 bases between. This CDR3 is 14 amino acids long. CDR1 and CDR2 (germline): MNHEY, SVGAGI. This CDR3 is CASRTPDSQRGYTF. The DNA for the CDR3 is TGTGCCAGCAGAACCCCGGACAGCCAGAGGGGCTACACCTTC.

V usage is TRBV5-1 and J usage is TRBJ2-7; D is possibly TRBD1 (6 bases). The V gene lost 1 base and the J gene lost 4 bases, with 15 bases spanning the gap. The V gene's germline CDR1 is SGHRS and CDR2 YFSETQ. CDR3 length: 15 amino acids. The CDR3 coding sequence is TGCGCCAGCAGCTTGTTGACTACCCAGGGGTACGAGCAGTACTTC. As protein: CASSLLTTQGYEQYF.

The chain combines TRBV30 with TRBJ2-7; 7 nucleotides line up with TRBD1. Germline V gene lookup returns CDR1 GTSNPN and CDR2 SVGIG (reference sequence). V was clipped by 0 bases and J by 3 bases; unmatched bases: 5. The CDR3 runs 14 residues. This CDR3 is CAWSVRYRGYEQYF. The CDR3 DNA reads TGTGCCTGGAGTGTACGTTACAGGGGCTACGAGCAGTACTTC.

This clone was counted a few times. The rearrangement joins TRBV9 to TRBJ2-1; 12 bases fit TRBD2. The germline V gene has CDR1 SGDLS and CDR2 YYNGEE. The V gene end was trimmed by 3 bases and the J gene end by 13 bases; junction bases not matched to a gene: 8. The CDR3 is 14 amino acids. CDR3 DNA sequence: TGTGCCAGCAGCGGGGCACTAGCGGGGGGAGTTCAGTTCTTC. Encoded protein: CASSGALAGGVQFF.

The chain has TRBV2 and TRBJ2-1; TRBD2 matches at 13 bases. V dropped 6 bases and J dropped 7; count of bases not matched to a gene: 9. The length of the CDR3 is 16 residues. The V gene's germline CDR1 is SNHLY and CDR2 FYNNEI. The CDR3 DNA reads TGTGCCAGCAGGACCCCGGGACTAGCGGGGAGAAATGAGCAGTTCTTC. Amino acids: CASRTPGLAGRNEQFF.

This clone was recorded once. The chain joins TRBV19 to TRBJ2-1; TRBD1 is a possible D gene (6 bases). The CDR3 has 16 residues. V shed 5 bases and J shed 4 bases, with 18 bases lying between them. Germline CDR1 and CDR2: LNHDA and SQIVND (reference sequence). CDR3 coding DNA: TGTGCCAGTAGTTTTTACAGGGTTCGCGTGTACAATGAGCAGTTCTTC. Protein: CASSFYRVRVYNEQFF.

The table lists this clone with a few counts. The CDR3 DNA follows: TGTGCCAGCAGCTTGTATAGCAATCAGCCCCAGCATTTT. Its protein is CASSLYSNQPQHF. The rearrangement links TRBV5-6 to TRBJ1-5; D unresolved. V was cut by 1 base and J by 0 bases, with 2 bases left in between. The germline V gene has CDR1 SGHDT and CDR2 YYEEEE. The CDR3 loop spans 13 amino acids. The complete variable domain, with remaining parts taken from reference TRBV5-6 and TRBJ1-5, reads DAGVTQSPTHLIKTRGQQVTLRCSPKSGHDTVSWYQQALGQGPQFIFQYYEEEERQRGNFPDRFSGHQFPNYSSELNVNALLLGDSALYLCASSLYSNQPQHFGDGTRLSIL.

The V gene is TRBV21-1, the J gene TRBJ1-3. TRBV21-1 is an annotated pseudogene. This CDR3 contains 14 residues. The CDR3 region is CASKGRGSANTIYF. CDR3 in DNA: TGTGCCAGCAAAGGGAGGGGATCGGCAAACACCATATATTTT.

The CDR3 protein is CASREPPWGDTEAFF. The DNA of the CDR3 is TGTGCCAGCAGGGAACCGCCTTGGGGGGACACTGAAGCTTTCTTT. This chain uses TRBV7-9 with TRBJ1-1, with a tentative D call TRBD1 (5 bases). Germline-derived CDR1 and CDR2 are SEHNR and FQNEAQ (reference sequence). V dropped 6 bases and J dropped 3 bases, with 17 bases sitting between them. The CDR3 has 15 amino acids.

The chain carries TRBV5-1 and TRBJ2-5; 10 bases are shared with TRBD1. Germline assignment: CDR1 SGHRS and CDR2 YFSETQ. The CDR3 runs to 15 residues. Trimming cost V 0 bases and J 4 bases; bases outside gene matches: 3. The CDR3 DNA reads TGCGCCAGCAGCTTGGGGACAGGGGGAGGAGAGACCCAGTACTTC. Translating it yields CASSLGTGGGETQYF.